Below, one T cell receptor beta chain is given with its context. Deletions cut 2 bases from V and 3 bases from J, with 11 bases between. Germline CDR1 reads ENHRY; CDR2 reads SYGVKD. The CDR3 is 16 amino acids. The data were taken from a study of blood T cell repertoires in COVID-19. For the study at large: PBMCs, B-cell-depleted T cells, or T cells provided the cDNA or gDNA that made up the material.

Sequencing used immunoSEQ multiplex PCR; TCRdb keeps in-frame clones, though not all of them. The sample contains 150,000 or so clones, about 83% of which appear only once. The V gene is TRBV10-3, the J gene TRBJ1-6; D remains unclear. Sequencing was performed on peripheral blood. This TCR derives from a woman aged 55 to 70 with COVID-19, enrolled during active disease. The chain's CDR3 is CAISEPSRGYNSPLHF. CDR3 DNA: TGTGCCATCAGTGAGCCGAGCAGAGGCTATAATTCACCCCTCCACTTT.